These 14 T cell receptor beta chains share one sample of origin, sequenced in a study of blood T cell repertoires in COVID-19. Generated by immunoSEQ multiplex PCR, the TCRdb table keeps only in-frame clones and is missing some. The sample records about 200,000 clones, 86% being singletons. The sequencing sample was made of peripheral blood. These receptors were obtained from a woman in her seventies with acute or convalescent COVID-19.

The V call is TRBV11-3, the J call TRBJ2-7; 11 bases are a match to TRBD2. This CDR3 region has 16 residues. V was pared by 0 bases and J by 6 bases, with 7 bases of the junction left unmatched. CDR1 is SGHNT, CDR2 YENEEA, per germline. The CDR3 coding sequence is TGTGCCAGCAGCTTAGAAACTAGCGGGAGTACAGGCGAGCAGTACTTC. It yields the protein CASSLETSGSTGEQYF. The full variable domain, its missing parts supplied by reference TRBV11-3 and TRBJ2-7, is EAGVVQSPRYKIIEKKQPVAFWCNPISGHNTLYWYLQNLGQGPELLIRYENEEAVDDSQLPKDRFSAERLKGVDSTLKIQPAELGDSAVYLCASSLETSGSTGEQYFGPGTRLTVT.

This clone was recorded a few times. This chain's CDR3 is CASSDRQRLNQPQHF. The DNA of the CDR3 is TGTGCCAGCAGTGATCGACAGCGTCTCAATCAGCCCCAGCATTTT. This chain joins TRBV6-2 or TRBV6-3 and TRBJ1-5, with D tentatively TRBD1 (5 bases). Trimming stripped 5 bases from V and 3 bases from J, with 14 bases between. The germline V gene encodes CDR1 MNHEY and CDR2 SVGEGT. This CDR3 spans 15 amino acids.

V is TRBV6-5 and J is TRBJ2-2, with TRBD1 matching 7 bases. Trimming took 6 bases from V and 7 from J; bases not matched to a gene: 5. CDR1 MNHEY and CDR2 SVGAGI come from the germline V gene. This CDR3 contains 13 residues. The CDR3 region has the DNA TGTGCCAGCAGAAGACAGGGCGACGGGGAGCTGTTTTTT. Amino acid sequence: CASRRQGDGELFF.

This clone appeared once. The chain carries TRBV5-1 and TRBJ1-4, with D perhaps TRBD1 (6 bases). The CDR3 is 14 amino acids. Trimming took off 1 base at V and 5 bases at J, with 9 bases between the two ends. Germline V gene sequence: CDR1 SGHRS, CDR2 YFSETQ. CDR3 sequence reads: CASSLWQGNEKLFF. The CDR3 nucleotides are TGCGCCAGCAGCTTGTGGCAGGGGAATGAAAAACTGTTTTTT.

This chain links TRBV3-1 (or the pseudogene TRBV3-2) with TRBJ2-7, with 7 nucleotides matching TRBD2. The CDR3 runs 13 residues. Trimming took 1 base from V and 3 from J; bases not matched to a gene: 0. Germline loops: CDR1 LGHDT, CDR2 YNNKEL (reference sequence). The chain's CDR3 is CASSQGTSYEQYF. CDR3 in DNA: TGTGCCAGCAGCCAAGGGACTAGCTACGAGCAGTACTTC.

CDR3 amino acids: CASSDSGGATDTQYF. CDR3 nucleotides: TGTGCCAGCAGCGATAGCGGGGGGGCAACAGATACGCAGTATTTT. This sequence joins TRBV2 and TRBJ2-3; TRBD2 matches at 11 bases. This CDR3 contains 15 residues. Germline CDR1 reads SNHLY; CDR2 reads FYNNEI. Trimming removed 6 bases from V and 3 bases from J; junction bases left unmatched: 5. The full variable domain, in which reference TRBV2 and TRBJ2-3 provide the parts outside the CDR3, is EPEVTQTPSHQVTQMGQEVILRCVPISNHLYFYWYRQILGQKVEFLVSFYNNEISEKSEIFDDQFSVERPDGSNFTLKIRSTKLEDSAMYFCASSDSGGATDTQYFGPGTRLTVL.

This clone was counted only a few times. This chain joins TRBV5-1 and TRBJ1-2, with 7 bases matching TRBD1. The ends lost 4 bases at V and 6 bases at J; junction bases unmatched: 6. Germline CDR1 SGHRS, CDR2 YFSETQ. This CDR3 has 13 amino acids. CDR3 DNA: TGCGCCAGCAGCGAAGGGACAGCCCATGGCTACACCTTC. Residues: CASSEGTAHGYTF.

V is TRBV7-2 and J is TRBJ1-5; TRBD1 matches 7 bases. The CDR3 has 14 amino acids. V was pared by 5 bases and J by 7 bases, with 8 bases of the junction left unmatched. The germline gives CDR1 SGHTA, CDR2 FQGNSA. CDR3 bases: TGTGCCAGCAGCGCCCGACAGGGTTGGCAGCCCCAGCATTTT. Translation: CASSARQGWQPQHF.

The chain uses TRBV2 and TRBJ1-4; 8 bases map to TRBD1. V lost 8 bases, J lost 5 bases, and 10 bases stayed unmatched. The CDR3 loop spans 15 amino acids. Germline V gene lookup returns CDR1 SNHLY and CDR2 FYNNEI. CDR3 loop: CASEGRGLLNEKLFF. CDR3 sequence (DNA): TGTGCCAGCGAGGGCAGGGGGCTCCTAAATGAAAAACTGTTTTTT.

This clone appeared a single time. The chain is built from TRBV19 and TRBJ1-4; D may be TRBD1 (5 bases). The V and J ends lost 5 bases and 7 bases respectively, with 14 bases between them. The germline V gene has CDR1 LNHDA and CDR2 SQIVND (reference sequence). This CDR3 spans 14 amino acids. CDR3 coding DNA: TGTGCCAGTAGTTGGGGCAGGGAAGGTGAAAAACTGTTTTTT. This translates into CASSWGREGEKLFF.

The chain is built from TRBV6-2 or TRBV6-3 and TRBJ2-5, with TRBD2 as a possible D gene (6 bases). With 0 bases removed from V and 5 bases from J, the gap between germline ends came to 13 bases. Per germline, CDR1 MNHEY and CDR2 SVGEGT. This CDR3 has 15 amino acids. Here the CDR3 reads CASSYSVLAYETQYF. In DNA, the CDR3 is TGTGCCAGCAGTTACTCGGTACTAGCTTACGAGACCCAGTACTTC.

The V call is TRBV5-8, the J call TRBJ1-2; no clear D. CDR1 SGHTS and CDR2 YDEGEE come from the germline V gene. This CDR3 has 12 residues. Trimming removed 2 bases at V and 4 bases at J, with 6 bases between. In nucleotides, the CDR3 is TGTGCCAGCAGCTTTAAATTCTATGGCTACACCTTC. Its protein product is CASSFKFYGYTF.

This clone was detected a few times. The chain recombines TRBV5-6 with TRBJ1-5, with 7 bases matching TRBD1. The CDR3 loop spans 14 amino acids. The V gene's germline CDR1 is SGHDT and CDR2 YYEEEE. After removal of 2 bases from V and 2 bases from J, the junction contained 1 base not matched to a gene. The CDR3 bases are TGTGCCAGCAGCTTCCAGGGGGGCAATCAGCCCCAGCATTTT. Its translation is CASSFQGGNQPQHF.

In its sample, this clone was seen once. The chain joins TRBV6-5 to TRBJ1-4; no definite D call. The CDR3 totals 15 residues. Trimming cost V 4 bases and J 5 bases, with 14 bases left between them. Germline V CDR1 and CDR2: MNHEY, SVGAGI. The CDR3 loop reads CASSSPAWRNEKLFF. CDR3 bases: TGTGCCAGCAGTTCCCCGGCTTGGAGGAATGAAAAACTGTTTTTT.